These 16 T cell receptor beta chains were all obtained from the same sample, sequenced in a study of T cells expressing NK-cell markers. Using the 5' RACE reads, TCRdb records one entry per CDR3 protein without DNA. The sample includes more than 250,000 distinct CDR3 sequences. Sequencing input: blood T cells: a sorted CD56 or NKG2C T cell subset, CD4+ or CD8+ T cells, or bulk PBMC T cells (not recorded which). These receptor sequences come from a man between 18 and 29 years old in good health.

This chain links TRBV3-1 with TRBJ2-1; TCRdb's D call of TRBD2 is untestable without DNA. The CDR3 totals 13 residues. CDR1 is LGHDT and CDR2 is YNNKEL in the germline V gene (reference sequence). CDR3 region: CASSQRAGGEQFF.

The chain uses TRBV5-5 and TRBJ2-7. Looked up from germline, CDR1 is SGHKS and CDR2 is YYEKEE (reference sequence). This CDR3 region has 15 residues. CDR3: CASSLPRQGPYEQYF.

This chain links TRBV30 with TRBJ1-3; the TCRdb call, TRBD1, lacks DNA for checking. This CDR3 is built from 18 residues. In germline, CDR1 is GTSNPN, CDR2 SVGIG (reference sequence). CDR3: CAWRGLGQGVVSGTTIYF.

The chain employs TRBV29-1 and TRBJ2-7; the TRBD1 assignment by TCRdb is unverifiable without DNA. Germline CDR1 is SQVTM and CDR2 is ANQGSEA. This CDR3 has 12 amino acids. The CDR3 protein is CSVGEGVYEQYF.

The chain couples TRBV5-6 to TRBJ2-5; the TCRdb D gene call, TRBD2, has no DNA to confirm it. Looked up from germline, CDR1 is SGHDT and CDR2 is YYEEEE. This CDR3 is 14 amino acids long. CDR3 region: CASFSQRATETQYF.

The chain carries TRBV11-2 and TRBJ2-7. The CDR3 is 18 amino acids. The germline V gene encodes CDR1 SGHAT and CDR2 FQNNGV. CDR3 in amino acids: CASSLVSFAATSSYEQYF.

The V gene is TRBV29-1, the J gene TRBJ2-2; the TCRdb call, TRBD1, lacks DNA for checking. Germline assignment: CDR1 SQVTM and CDR2 ANQGSEA. The CDR3 is 16 amino acids. The CDR3 spells CSVRTGGAANTGELFF.

The rearrangement joins TRBV24-1 to TRBJ2-2; TCRdb calls TRBD1, which cannot be checked without DNA. Germline V gene lookup returns CDR1 KGHDR and CDR2 SFDVKD. The CDR3 is 16 amino acids. The CDR3 sequence: CATSDRAPPGTGELFF.

The chain carries TRBV7-9 and TRBJ2-3. The V gene's germline CDR1 is SEHNR and CDR2 FQNEAQ (reference sequence). The CDR3 runs 17 residues. CDR3 sequence reads: CASSLPLLAGGTDAQYF.

The V and J genes are TRBV4-2 and TRBJ2-2; as DNA is missing, the TRBD2 call by TCRdb cannot be tested. This CDR3 has 16 amino acids. Germline-derived CDR1 and CDR2 are LGHNA and YNFKEQ. The CDR3 reads CASSQQTSGDTGELFF.

The V call is TRBV12-3 or TRBV12-4, the J call TRBJ2-1. This CDR3 region has 11 residues. The CDR3 here is CASSFERMKFF.

The J gene is TRBJ1-2, the V gene TRBV12-3 or TRBV12-4; checking the TCRdb D call of TRBD1 is not possible without DNA. This CDR3 spans 16 amino acids. This CDR3 reads CASSFLQGAGNYGYTF.

The J gene is TRBJ2-5, the V gene TRBV18. CDR3 size: 14 residues. Germline CDR1 is KGHSH and CDR2 is LQKENI. The CDR3 reads CASSPPAIKETQYF.

The V and J genes are TRBV12-3 or TRBV12-4 and TRBJ2-1; absent DNA, TCRdb's TRBD2 call cannot be checked. The CDR3 consists of 15 residues. This chain's CDR3 is CASSFEGVPPDEQFF.

The chain recombines TRBV19 with TRBJ2-2; TCRdb lists TRBD1, though no DNA is available to test this call. Germline V CDR1 and CDR2: LNHDA, SQIVND (reference sequence). CDR3 length equals 16 residues. The CDR3 here is CASSVRQGKGTGELFF.

The CDR3 region is CASSPPREETQYF. The chain carries TRBV18 and TRBJ2-5. The length of the CDR3 is 13 residues. The V gene's germline CDR1 is KGHSH and CDR2 LQKENI. Variable domain in full (rest from reference TRBV18 and TRBJ2-5): NAGVMQNPRHLVRRRGQEARLRCSPMKGHSHVYWYRQLPEEGLKFMVYLQKENIIDESGMPKERFSAEFPKEGPSILRIQQVVRGDSAAYFCASSPPREETQYFGPGTRLLVL.